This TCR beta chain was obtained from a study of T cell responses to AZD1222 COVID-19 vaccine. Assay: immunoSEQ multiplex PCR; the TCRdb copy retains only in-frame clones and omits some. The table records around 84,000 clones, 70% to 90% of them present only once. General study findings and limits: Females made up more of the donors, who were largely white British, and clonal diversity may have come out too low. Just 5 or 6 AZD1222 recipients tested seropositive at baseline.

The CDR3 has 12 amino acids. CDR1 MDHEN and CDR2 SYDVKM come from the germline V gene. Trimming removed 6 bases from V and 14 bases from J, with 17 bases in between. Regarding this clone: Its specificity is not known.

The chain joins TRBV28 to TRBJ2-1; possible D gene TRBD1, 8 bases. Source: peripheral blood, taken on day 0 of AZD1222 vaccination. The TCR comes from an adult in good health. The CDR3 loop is CASRRRETGEFF. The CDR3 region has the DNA TGTGCCAGCAGGCGGCGGGAGACAGGGGAGTTCTTC.